This TCR beta chain was sequenced during a study of blood T cell repertoires in COVID-19 (dated by TCRdb to between 2020 and 2021). Regarding the research as a whole: Samples from collaborators originated in the United States, Italy and Spain and spanned both the acute and convalescent phases of COVID-19. Where available, HLA class I and class II types were obtained from metadata supplied by the sample provider rather than from assay-based typing. The prospective study material was composed of cDNA or gDNA derived from T cells, B-cell-depleted T cells, or PBMCs. The sample metadata nearly always contained a de-identified subject ID, COVID-19 status, age in years and sex. Samples were obtained from the ongoing ImmuneRACE study (first 160 participants) and from over 1,000 subjects provided by 6 global collaborators. The repertoires were released in a freely available public database intended as a resource for research on the immune response to SARS-CoV-2. Deeply sampled blood TCRbeta repertoires from subjects exposed to, actively infected with, or recovered from COVID-19 were included in the dataset. Study-wide findings and limitations: The amount of clinical and demographic metadata varied by source and participant and was provided uncurated.

CDR1 and CDR2, looked up from the germline V gene (reference sequence), are LGHDT and YNNKEL. V and J are truncated by 3 bases and 7 bases respectively, leaving an intervening sequence of 15 bases. Taken from cysteine to phenylalanine, the CDR3 has 14 residues. Just the 42-base CDR3 DNA is kept, in frame starting at base 1. TCRbeta CDR3 regions were amplified from genomic DNA by means of the immunoSEQ Assay, a bias-controlled multiplex PCR. Turning to the authors' computational methods: The number of nucleated cells in each sample was estimated from the amplification of reference gene primers within the assay. To quantify the absolute abundance of each unique TCRbeta CDR3 rearrangement, sequence reads were collapsed and filtered. For each sample, productive Simpson clonality was calculated by taking the square root of Simpson's diversity index across productive rearrangements. The table was pulled from immuneACCESS by TCRdb, which kept in-frame rearrangements only. Such tables lose some clones; where checked, under half of the loss comes from unresolved V genes, and the rest has no known cause. From that table come the V and J calls and clone size; the DNA was used to work out D and trimming. The sample has around 150,000 clones on record, 60% to 85% of them singletons. Around 17% of the sample is in the top ten clones.

Each collaborating institution followed its own protocols to collect whole blood in K2EDTA tubes. For TCRbeta analysis, collaborators shipped samples in one of three forms: frozen whole blood, isolated PBMCs, or DNA extracted from either of those sample types. Remarks on this clone: Its antigen target is currently unknown. Base qualities are not at hand, and no much larger clone is one base apart.

The V and J segments used are TRBV3-1 (or the pseudogene TRBV3-2) and TRBJ2-5; matching of 6 bases hints at TRBD1 as the D gene. The receptor comes from a man aged 45 to 65 with acute or convalescent COVID-19. Sequencing used peripheral blood. CDR3 region: CASSHSEGGRTQYF. The DNA reads as follows: TGTGCCAGCAGCCACAGCGAAGGGGGTCGGACCCAGTACTTC.